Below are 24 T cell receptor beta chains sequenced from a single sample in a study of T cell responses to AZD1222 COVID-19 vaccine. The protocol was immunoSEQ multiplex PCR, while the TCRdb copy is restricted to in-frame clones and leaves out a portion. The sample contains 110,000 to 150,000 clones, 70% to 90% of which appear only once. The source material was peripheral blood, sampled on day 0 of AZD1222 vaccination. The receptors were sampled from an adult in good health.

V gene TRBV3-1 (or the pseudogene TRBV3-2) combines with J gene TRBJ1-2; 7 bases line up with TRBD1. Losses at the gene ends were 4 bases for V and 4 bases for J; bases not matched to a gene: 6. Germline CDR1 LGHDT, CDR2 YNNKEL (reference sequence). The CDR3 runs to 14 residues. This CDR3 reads CASSLGQRVYGYTF. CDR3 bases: TGTGCCAGCAGCCTGGGACAGAGAGTCTATGGCTACACCTTC.

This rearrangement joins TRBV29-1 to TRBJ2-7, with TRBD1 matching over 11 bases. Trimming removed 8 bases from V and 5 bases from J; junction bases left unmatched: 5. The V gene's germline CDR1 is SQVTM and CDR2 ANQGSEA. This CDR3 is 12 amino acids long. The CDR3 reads CSIRTGGDEQYF. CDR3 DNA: TGCAGCATTAGGACAGGGGGCGACGAGCAGTACTTC.

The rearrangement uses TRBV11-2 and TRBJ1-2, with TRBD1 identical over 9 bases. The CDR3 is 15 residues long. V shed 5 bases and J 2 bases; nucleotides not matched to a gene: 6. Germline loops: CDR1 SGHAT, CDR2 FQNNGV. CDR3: CASSQQGAGNYGYTF. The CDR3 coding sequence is TGTGCCAGCAGCCAACAGGGGGCAGGGAACTATGGCTACACCTTC.

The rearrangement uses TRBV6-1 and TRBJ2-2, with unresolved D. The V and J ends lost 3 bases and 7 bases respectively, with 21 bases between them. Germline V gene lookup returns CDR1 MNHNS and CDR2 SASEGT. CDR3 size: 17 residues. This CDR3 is CASSDLVRSLPLGELFF. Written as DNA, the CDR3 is TGTGCCAGCAGTGATTTGGTCCGGAGTTTGCCCCTCGGGGAGCTGTTTTTT.

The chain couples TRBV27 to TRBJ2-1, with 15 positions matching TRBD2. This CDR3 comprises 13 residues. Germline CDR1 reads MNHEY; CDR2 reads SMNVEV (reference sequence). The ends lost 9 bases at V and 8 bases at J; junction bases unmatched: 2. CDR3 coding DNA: TGTGCCAGGGGGACTAGCGGGAGGCATGAGCAGTTCTTC. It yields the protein CARGTSGRHEQFF.

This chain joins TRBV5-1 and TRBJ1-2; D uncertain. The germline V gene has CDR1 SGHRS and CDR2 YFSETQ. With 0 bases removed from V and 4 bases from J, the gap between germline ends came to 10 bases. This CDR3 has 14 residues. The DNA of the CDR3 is TGCGCCAGCAGCTTGGATCCTACCCCCTATGGCTACACCTTC. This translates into CASSLDPTPYGYTF.

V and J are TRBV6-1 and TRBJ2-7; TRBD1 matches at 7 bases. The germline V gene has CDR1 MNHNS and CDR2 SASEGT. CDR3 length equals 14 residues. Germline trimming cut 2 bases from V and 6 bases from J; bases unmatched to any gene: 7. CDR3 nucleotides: TGTGCCAGCAGTGAACGAGGGGGCCTCACCGAGCAGTACTTC. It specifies CASSERGGLTEQYF.

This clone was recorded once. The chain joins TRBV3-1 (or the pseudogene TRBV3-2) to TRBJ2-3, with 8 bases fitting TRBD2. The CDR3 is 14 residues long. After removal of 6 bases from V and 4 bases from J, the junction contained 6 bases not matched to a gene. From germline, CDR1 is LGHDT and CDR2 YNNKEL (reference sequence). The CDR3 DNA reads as TGTGCCAGCAGTCCCGGGGGGGCCCCAGATACGCAGTATTTT. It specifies CASSPGGAPDTQYF.

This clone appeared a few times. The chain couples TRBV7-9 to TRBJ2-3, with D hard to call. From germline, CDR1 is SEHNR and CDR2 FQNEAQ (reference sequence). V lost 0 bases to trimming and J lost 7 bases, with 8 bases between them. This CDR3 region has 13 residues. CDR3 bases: TGTGCCAGCAGCTTAGCTAGTGCTAATACGCAGTATTTT. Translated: CASSLASANTQYF. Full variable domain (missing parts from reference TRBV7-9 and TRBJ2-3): DTGVSQNPRHKITKRGQNVTFRCDPISEHNRLYWYRQTLGQGPEFLTYFQNEAQLEKSRLLSDRFSAERPKGSFSTLEIQRTEQGDSAMYLCASSLASANTQYFGPGTRLTVL.

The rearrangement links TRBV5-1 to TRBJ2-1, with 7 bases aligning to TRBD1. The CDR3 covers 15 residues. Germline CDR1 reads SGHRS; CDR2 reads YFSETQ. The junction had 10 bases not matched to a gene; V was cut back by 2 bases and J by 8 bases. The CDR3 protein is CASSFRQGPGYEQFF. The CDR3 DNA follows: TGCGCCAGCAGCTTTCGACAGGGACCTGGGTATGAGCAGTTCTTC.

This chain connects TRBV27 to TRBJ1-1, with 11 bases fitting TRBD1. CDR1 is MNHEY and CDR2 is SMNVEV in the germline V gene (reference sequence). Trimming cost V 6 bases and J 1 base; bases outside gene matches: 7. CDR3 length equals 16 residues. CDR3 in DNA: TGTGCCAGCAGGGTTCCTGGGACAGGGGGGAACACTGAAGCTTTCTTT. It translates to CASRVPGTGGNTEAFF.

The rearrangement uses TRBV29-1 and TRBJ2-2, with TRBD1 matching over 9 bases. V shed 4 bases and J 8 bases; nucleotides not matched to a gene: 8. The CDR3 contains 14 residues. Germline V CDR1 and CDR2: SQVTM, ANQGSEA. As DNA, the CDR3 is TGCAGCGTTGTCGGGACAGGGTATGAGGGGGAGCTGTTTTTT. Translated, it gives CSVVGTGYEGELFF.

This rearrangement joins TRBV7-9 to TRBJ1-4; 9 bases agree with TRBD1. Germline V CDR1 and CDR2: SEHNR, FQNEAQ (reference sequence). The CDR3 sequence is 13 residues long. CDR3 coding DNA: TGTGCGTGCGGGGACAGGGCTGATGAAAAACTGTTTTTT. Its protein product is CACGDRADEKLFF.

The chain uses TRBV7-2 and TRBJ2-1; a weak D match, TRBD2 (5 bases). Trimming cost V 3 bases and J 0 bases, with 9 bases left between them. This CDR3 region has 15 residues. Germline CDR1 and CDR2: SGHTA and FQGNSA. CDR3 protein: CASSFRGSSYNEQFF. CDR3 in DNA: TGTGCCAGCAGCTTCCGGGGAAGCTCCTACAATGAGCAGTTCTTC.

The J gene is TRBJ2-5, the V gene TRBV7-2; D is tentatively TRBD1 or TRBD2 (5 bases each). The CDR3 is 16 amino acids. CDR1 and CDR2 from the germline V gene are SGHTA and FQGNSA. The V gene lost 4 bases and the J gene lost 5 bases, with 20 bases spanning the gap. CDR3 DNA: TGTGCCAGCAGCTCGACGGGTTTCCGGGGCGGGGAGACCCAGTACTTC. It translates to CASSSTGFRGGETQYF.

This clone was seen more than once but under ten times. CDR3: CASSPRNNEQFF. CDR3 in DNA: TGTGCCAGCAGTCCCCGCAACAATGAGCAGTTCTTC. The chain couples TRBV6-5 to TRBJ2-1, with D hard to call. The CDR3 is 12 amino acids. Looked up from germline, CDR1 is MNHEY and CDR2 is SVGAGI. The V end was cut by 5 bases, the J end by 5 bases, with 7 bases between.

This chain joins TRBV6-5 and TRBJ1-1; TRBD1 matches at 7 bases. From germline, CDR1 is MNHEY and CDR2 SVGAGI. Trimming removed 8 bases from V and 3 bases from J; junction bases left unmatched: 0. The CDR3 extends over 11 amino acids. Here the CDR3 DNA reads TGTGCCAGCGGACAGGACACTGAAGCTTTCTTT. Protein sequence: CASGQDTEAFF.

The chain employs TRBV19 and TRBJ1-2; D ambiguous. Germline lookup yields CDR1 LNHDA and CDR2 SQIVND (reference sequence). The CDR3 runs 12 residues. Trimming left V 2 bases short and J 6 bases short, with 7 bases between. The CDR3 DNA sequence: TGTGCCAGTAGTATAAGTGGGGATGGCTACACCTTC. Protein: CASSISGDGYTF.

CDR3 residues: CASSSAGDGVNEQYF. CDR3 nucleotides: TGTGCCAGCAGTTCCGCGGGGGACGGGGTCAACGAGCAGTACTTC. The rearrangement uses TRBV27 and TRBJ2-7, with TRBD2 matching 7 bases. The CDR3 has 15 amino acids. Per germline, CDR1 MNHEY and CDR2 SMNVEV (reference sequence). Trimming removed 4 bases from V and 5 bases from J; junction bases left unmatched: 11.

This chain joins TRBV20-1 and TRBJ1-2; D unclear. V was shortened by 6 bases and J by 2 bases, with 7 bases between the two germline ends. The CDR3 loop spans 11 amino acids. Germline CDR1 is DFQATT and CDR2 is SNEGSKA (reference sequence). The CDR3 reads CSAPRNYGYTF. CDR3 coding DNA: TGCAGTGCCCCCCGAAACTATGGCTACACCTTC.

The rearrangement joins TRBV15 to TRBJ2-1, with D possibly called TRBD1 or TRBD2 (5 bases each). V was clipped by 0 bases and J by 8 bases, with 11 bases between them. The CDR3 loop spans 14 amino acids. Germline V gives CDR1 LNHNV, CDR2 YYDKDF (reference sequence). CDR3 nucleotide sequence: TGTGCCACCAGCAGAGATAAGGGGCGGGATGAGCAGTTCTTC. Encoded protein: CATSRDKGRDEQFF.

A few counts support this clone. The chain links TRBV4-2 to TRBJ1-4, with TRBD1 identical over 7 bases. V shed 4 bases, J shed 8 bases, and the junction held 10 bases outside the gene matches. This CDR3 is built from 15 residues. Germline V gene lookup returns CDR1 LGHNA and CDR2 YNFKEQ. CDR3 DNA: TGTGCCAGCAGCCGAACAGGGGAGAATGTGGAAAAACTGTTTTTT. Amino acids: CASSRTGENVEKLFF.

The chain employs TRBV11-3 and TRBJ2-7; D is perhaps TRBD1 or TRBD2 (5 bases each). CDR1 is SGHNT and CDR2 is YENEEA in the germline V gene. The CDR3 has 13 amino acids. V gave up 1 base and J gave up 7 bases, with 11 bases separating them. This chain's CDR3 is CASSLGGPGEQYF. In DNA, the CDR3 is TGTGCCAGCAGCTTAGGGGGACCCGGAGAGCAGTACTTC.

The CDR3 sequence: CASSPPVSQGNQPQHF. CDR3 in DNA: TGTGCCAGCTCACCACCGGTATCCCAGGGCAATCAGCCCCAGCATTTT. This chain uses TRBV18 with TRBJ1-5; D unresolved. V shed 0 bases and J shed 2 bases, with 11 bases lying between them. Germline V gene lookup returns CDR1 KGHSH and CDR2 LQKENI. The CDR3 contains 16 residues.